The clone carrying this TCR beta chain was found a few times. CDR1 is SQVTM and CDR2 is ANQGSEA in the germline V gene. V gave up 6 bases and J gave up 3 bases, with 14 bases separating them. The CDR3 extends over 13 amino acids. A quantitative 5'-RACE method, one with molecular barcodes, was used to make TCR beta libraries. TCRdb recomputed calls from the 5' RACE reads with MiXCR, one row per CDR3 protein. In the table there are approximately 350,000 distinct CDR3 sequences, 14% to 15% of which are singletons. The data derive from a study of CD8 T cells in ankylosing spondylitis. The chain recombines TRBV29-1 with TRBJ1-1; D remains unclear. What was sequenced was blood, either unsorted or a sorted T cell fraction (not recorded which). The sequence derives from a male donor with ankylosing spondylitis or in good health (not recorded which). CDR3 region: CSVSVGGDTEAFF. CDR3 sequence (DNA): TGCAGCGTCTCGGTAGGCGGGGACACTGAAGCTTTCTTT.